This section outlines one TCR beta chain sequence together with its context. Between the trimmed V and J ends, which lost 5 bases and 6 bases, there was a span of 11 bases. CDR3 length: 12 residues. Germline values: CDR1 MDHEN, CDR2 SYDVKM. The data were taken from a study of blood T cell repertoires in COVID-19. Assay used: immunoSEQ multiplex PCR; TCRdb lists only in-frame clones, some missing. The table shows fewer than 200,000 clones, with around 83% occurring only once. The TCR was taken from a woman in her forties in a cohort exposed to, infected with or recovered from COVID-19 (not recorded which). The rearrangement links TRBV28 to TRBJ2-7; TRBD2 is a possible D gene (5 bases). The specimen sequenced was PBMCs or T cells enriched from blood (not recorded which). CDR3 coding DNA: TGTGCCAGCAGTCCCCGGGGTGTCGAGCAGTACTTC. The encoded protein is CASSPRGVEQYF.